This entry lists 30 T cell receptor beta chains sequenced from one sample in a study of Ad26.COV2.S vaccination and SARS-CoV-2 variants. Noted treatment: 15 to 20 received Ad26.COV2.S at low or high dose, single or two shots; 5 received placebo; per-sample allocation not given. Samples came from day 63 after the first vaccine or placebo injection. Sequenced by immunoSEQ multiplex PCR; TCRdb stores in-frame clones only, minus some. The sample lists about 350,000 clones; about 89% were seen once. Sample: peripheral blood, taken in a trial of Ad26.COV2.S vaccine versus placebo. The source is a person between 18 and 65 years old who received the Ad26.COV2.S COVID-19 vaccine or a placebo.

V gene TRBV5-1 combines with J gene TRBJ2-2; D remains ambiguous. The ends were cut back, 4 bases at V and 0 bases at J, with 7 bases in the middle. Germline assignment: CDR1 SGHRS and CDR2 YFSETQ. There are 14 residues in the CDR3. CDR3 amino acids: CASSGRTNTGELFF. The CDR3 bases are TGCGCCAGCAGCGGCAGGACGAACACCGGGGAGCTGTTTTTT.

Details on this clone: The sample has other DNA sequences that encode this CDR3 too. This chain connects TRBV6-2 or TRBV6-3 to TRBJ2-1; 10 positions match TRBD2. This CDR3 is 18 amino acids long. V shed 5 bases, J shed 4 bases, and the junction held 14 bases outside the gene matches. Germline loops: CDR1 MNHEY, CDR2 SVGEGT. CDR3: CASSPLTLAGTSYNEQFF. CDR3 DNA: TGTGCCAGCAGTCCCCTGACACTAGCGGGGACCTCATACAATGAGCAGTTCTTC.

The CDR3, as DNA: TGTGCCATCAGTGACCGGACAGGGGGGGGCTACACCTTC. This codes for CAISDRTGGGYTF. The genes are TRBV10-3 and TRBJ1-2; 10 bases are a match to TRBD1. Germline V gene data show CDR1 as ENHRY and CDR2 as SYGVKD. The CDR3 extends over 13 amino acids. J gave up 8 bases and V 3 bases, and 3 bases lay outside the gene matches.

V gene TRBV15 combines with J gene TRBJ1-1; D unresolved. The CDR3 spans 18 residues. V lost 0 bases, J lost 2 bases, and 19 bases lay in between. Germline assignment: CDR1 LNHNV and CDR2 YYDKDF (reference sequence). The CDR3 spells CATSRDRSLEFSNTEAFF. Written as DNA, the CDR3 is TGTGCCACCAGCAGAGATCGGAGTCTCGAGTTCTCCAACACTGAAGCTTTCTTT.

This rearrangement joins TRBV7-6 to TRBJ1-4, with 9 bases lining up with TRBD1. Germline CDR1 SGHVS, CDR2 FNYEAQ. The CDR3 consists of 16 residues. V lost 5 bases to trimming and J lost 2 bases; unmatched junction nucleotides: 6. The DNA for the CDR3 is TGTGCCAGCAGCCTCACAGGGGGCTTTACTAATGAAAAACTGTTTTTT. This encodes CASSLTGGFTNEKLFF.

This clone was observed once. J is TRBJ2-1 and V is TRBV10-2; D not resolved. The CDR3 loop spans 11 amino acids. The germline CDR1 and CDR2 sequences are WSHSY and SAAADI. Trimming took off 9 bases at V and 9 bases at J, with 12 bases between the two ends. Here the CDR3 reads CASRLLGEQFF. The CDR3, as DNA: TGCGCCAGTAGATTGCTGGGTGAGCAGTTCTTC.

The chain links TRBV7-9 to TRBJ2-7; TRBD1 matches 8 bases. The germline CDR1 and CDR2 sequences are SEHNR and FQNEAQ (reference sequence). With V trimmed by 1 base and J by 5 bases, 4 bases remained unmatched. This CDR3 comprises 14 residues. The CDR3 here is CASSLGQGANEQYF. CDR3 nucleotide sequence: TGTGCCAGCAGCTTAGGGCAGGGGGCAAACGAGCAGTACTTC.

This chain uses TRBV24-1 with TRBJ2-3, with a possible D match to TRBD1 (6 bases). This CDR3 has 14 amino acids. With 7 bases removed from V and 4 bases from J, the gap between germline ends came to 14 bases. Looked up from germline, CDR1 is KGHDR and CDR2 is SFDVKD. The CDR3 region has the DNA TGTGCCACCAGCCCAGGGGATTGGGCAGATACGCAGTATTTT. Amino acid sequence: CATSPGDWADTQYF.

Here the CDR3 reads CASSLPGSVGPANYGYTF. The CDR3 nucleotides are TGTGCCAGCAGTTTACCGGGGAGTGTGGGACCAGCTAACTATGGCTACACCTTC. The V call is TRBV27, the J call TRBJ1-2, with D perhaps matching TRBD1 (5 bases). Trimming cost V 2 bases and J 0 bases, with 19 bases left between them. Germline V gene data show CDR1 as MNHEY and CDR2 as SMNVEV (reference sequence). The CDR3 contains 18 residues.

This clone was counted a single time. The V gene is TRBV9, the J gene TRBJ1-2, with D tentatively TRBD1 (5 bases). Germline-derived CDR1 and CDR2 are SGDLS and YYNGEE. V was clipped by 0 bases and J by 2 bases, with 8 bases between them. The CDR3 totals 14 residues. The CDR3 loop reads CASSVGQTNYGYTF. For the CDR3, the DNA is TGTGCCAGCAGCGTAGGACAGACCAACTATGGCTACACCTTC. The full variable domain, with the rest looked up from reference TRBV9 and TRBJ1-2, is DSGVTQTPKHLITATGQRVTLRCSPRSGDLSVYWYQQSLDQGLQFLIQYYNGEERAKGNILERFSAQQFPDLHSELNLSSLELGDSALYFCASSVGQTNYGYTFGSGTRLTVV.

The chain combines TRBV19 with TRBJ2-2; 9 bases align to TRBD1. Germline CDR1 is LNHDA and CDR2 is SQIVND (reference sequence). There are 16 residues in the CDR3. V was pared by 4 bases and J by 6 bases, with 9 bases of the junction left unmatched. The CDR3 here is CASSRDRVSGPGELFF. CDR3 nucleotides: TGTGCCAGTAGTAGGGACAGGGTGAGCGGTCCCGGGGAGCTGTTTTTT.

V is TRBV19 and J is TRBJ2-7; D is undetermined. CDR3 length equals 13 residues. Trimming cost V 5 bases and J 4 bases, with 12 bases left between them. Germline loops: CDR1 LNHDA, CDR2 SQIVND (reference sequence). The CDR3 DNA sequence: TGTGCCAGTAGTCGCGATGACCGGTACGAGCAGTACTTC. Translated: CASSRDDRYEQYF.

The CDR3 region is CASSQDNRGVQFF. The CDR3, as DNA: TGCGCCAGCAGCCAAGATAACAGGGGAGTGCAGTTCTTC. V is TRBV4-1 and J is TRBJ2-1; TRBD1 matches 7 bases. The CDR3 runs 13 residues. V lost 0 bases, J lost 12 bases, and 5 bases stayed unmatched. The germline V gene has CDR1 MGHRA and CDR2 YSYEKL.

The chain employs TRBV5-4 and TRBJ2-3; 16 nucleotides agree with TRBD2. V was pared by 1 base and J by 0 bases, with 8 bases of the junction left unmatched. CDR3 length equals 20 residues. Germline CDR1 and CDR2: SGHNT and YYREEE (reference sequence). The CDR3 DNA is TGTGCCAGCAGCTTGAGGGGACTAGCGGGGGGGCCCGCTAGCACAGATACGCAGTATTTT. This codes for CASSLRGLAGGPASTDTQYF.

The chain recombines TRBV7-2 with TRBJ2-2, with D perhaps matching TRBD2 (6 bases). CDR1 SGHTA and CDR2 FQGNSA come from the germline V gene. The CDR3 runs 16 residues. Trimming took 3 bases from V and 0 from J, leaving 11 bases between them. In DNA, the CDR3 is TGTGCCAGCAGCTTCTTTGCGGGGTCGAACACCGGGGAGCTGTTTTTT. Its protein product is CASSFFAGSNTGELFF.

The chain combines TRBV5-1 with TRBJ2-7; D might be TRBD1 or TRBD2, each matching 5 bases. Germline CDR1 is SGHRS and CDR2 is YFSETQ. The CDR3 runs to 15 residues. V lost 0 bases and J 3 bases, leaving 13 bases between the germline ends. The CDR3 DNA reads TGCGCCAGCAGCTTGGGACGAGGGGTTAACTACGAGCAGTACTTC. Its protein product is CASSLGRGVNYEQYF.

The CDR3 spells CASSFHPPGPGGPGNTIYF. Here the CDR3 DNA reads TGTGCCAGCAGTTTCCACCCCCCGGGCCCCGGGGGGCCTGGAAACACCATATATTTT. The chain uses TRBV28 and TRBJ1-3; maybe TRBD1 (6 bases). The CDR3 spans 19 residues. V lost 3 bases and J lost 2, with 23 bases in between. The V gene's germline CDR1 is MDHEN and CDR2 SYDVKM. Combining the CDR3 with reference TRBV28 and TRBJ1-3 gives the whole variable domain DVKVTQSSRYLVKRTGEKVFLECVQDMDHENMFWYRQDPGLGLRLIYFSYDVKMKEKGDIPEGYSVSREKKERFSLILESASTNQTSMYLCASSFHPPGPGGPGNTIYFGEGSWLTVV.

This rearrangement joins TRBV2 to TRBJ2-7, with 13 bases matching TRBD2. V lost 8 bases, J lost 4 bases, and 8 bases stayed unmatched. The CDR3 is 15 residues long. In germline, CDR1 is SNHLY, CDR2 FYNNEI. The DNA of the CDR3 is TGTGCCAGCGAGGGACTAGCGGGGACCAGGTACGAGCAGTACTTC. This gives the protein CASEGLAGTRYEQYF.

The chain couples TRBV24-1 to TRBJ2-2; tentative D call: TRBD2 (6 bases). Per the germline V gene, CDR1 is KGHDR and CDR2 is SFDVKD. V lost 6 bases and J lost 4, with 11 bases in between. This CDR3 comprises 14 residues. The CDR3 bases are TGTGCCACCAGTCAGGAGGGCGGCACCGGGGAGCTGTTTTTT. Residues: CATSQEGGTGELFF.

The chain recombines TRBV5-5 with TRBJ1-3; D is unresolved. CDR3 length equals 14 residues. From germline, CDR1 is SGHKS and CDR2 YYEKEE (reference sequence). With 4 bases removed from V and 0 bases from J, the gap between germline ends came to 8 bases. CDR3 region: CASSAMNSGNTIYF. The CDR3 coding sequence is TGTGCCAGCAGCGCAATGAACTCTGGAAACACCATATATTTT.

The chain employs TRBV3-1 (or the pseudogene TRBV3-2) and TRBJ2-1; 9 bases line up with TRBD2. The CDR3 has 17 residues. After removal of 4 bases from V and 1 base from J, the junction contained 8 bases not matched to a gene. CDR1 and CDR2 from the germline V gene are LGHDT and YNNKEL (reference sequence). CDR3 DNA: TGTGCCAGCAGCCCTCGGGGGAGCGGGGGGTCCTACAATGAGCAGTTCTTC. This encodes CASSPRGSGGSYNEQFF.

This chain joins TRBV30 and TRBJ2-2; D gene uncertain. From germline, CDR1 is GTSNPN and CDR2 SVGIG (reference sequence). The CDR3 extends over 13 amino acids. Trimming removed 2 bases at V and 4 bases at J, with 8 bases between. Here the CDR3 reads CAWSKGSTGELFF. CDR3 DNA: TGTGCCTGGAGTAAGGGCTCCACCGGGGAGCTGTTTTTT.

The DNA of the CDR3 is TGTGCCAGCAGCTTACGGGGGGGGCGTCGGAGCTCTGGAAACACCATATATTTT. It is translated as CASSLRGGRRSSGNTIYF. V gene TRBV11-2 combines with J gene TRBJ1-3; possibly TRBD1 for D (6 bases). The V gene lost 2 bases and the J gene lost 0 bases, with 17 bases spanning the gap. The CDR3 runs 18 residues. Germline V gives CDR1 SGHAT, CDR2 FQNNGV.

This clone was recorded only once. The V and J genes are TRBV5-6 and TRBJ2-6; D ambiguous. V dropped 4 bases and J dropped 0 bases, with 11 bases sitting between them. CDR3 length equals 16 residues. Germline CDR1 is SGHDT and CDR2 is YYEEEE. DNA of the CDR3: TGTGCCAGCAGCCTTACAGTACCCTCTGGGGCCAACGTCCTGACTTTC. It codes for CASSLTVPSGANVLTF.

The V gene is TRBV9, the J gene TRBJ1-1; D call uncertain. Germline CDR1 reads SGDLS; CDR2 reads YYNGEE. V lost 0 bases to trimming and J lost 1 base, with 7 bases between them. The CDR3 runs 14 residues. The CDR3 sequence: CASSVDSRNTEAFF. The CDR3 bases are TGTGCCAGCAGCGTAGACAGTCGGAACACTGAAGCTTTCTTT.

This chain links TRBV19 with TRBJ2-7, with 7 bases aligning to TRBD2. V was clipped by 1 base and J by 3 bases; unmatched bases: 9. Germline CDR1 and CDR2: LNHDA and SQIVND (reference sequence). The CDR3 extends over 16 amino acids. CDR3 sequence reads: CASSIAPGTTNYEQYF. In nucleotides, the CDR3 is TGTGCCAGTAGTATAGCCCCCGGGACTACAAACTACGAGCAGTACTTC.

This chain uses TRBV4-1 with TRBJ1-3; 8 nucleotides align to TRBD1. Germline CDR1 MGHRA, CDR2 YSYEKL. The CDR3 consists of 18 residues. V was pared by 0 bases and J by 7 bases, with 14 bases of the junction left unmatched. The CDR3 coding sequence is TGCGCCAGCAGCCAAGAGGGGATAGACAGGGGATTAGGGAACACCATATATTTT. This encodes CASSQEGIDRGLGNTIYF.

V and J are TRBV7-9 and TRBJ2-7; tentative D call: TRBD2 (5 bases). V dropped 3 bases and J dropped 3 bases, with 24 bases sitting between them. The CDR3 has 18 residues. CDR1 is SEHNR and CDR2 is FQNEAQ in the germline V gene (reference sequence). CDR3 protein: CASSFSPGSGLVYYEQYF. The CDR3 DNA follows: TGTGCCAGCAGCTTTTCTCCGGGCAGTGGACTGGTATACTACGAGCAGTACTTC.

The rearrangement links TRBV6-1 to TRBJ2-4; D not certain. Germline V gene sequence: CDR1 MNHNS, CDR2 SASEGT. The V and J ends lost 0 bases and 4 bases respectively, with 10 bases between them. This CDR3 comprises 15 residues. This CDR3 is CASSEAQSKKNIQYF. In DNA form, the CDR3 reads TGTGCCAGCAGTGAAGCGCAGAGTAAGAAAAACATTCAGTACTTC.

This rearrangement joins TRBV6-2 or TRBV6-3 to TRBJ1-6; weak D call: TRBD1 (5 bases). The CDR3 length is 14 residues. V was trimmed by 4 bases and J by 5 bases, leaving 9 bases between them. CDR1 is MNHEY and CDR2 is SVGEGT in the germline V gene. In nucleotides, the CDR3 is TGTGCCAGCAGTTCGGGCAGGGATAATTCACCCCTCCACTTT. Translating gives CASSSGRDNSPLHF.